This section outlines one TCR beta chain sequence together with its context. Its cognate antigen has yet to be identified. Per-nucleotide qualities are absent, and no much larger clonotype sits a single base away. The sample belongs to a study of immune heterogeneity within non-small cell lung tumors (dated by TCRdb to the late 2010s). Regarding the complete study: By histology, the tumors were a few squamous cell carcinomas, nine to ten non-squamous carcinomas and 1 tumor not otherwise specified. Whole-exome sequencing, RNA-seq and TCR beta repertoire sequencing were combined for multiple spatially distinct regions from each NSCLC tumor so that intratumoral immune heterogeneity could be examined. TCR repertoires were analyzed from 55 to 70 tumor loci of fewer than 16 patients, whereas transcriptome data were available for only approximately 43 loci from more than ten patients. Binding of neoantigens to the HLA alleles of each patient was predicted with netMHCpan-3.0 for mutant peptides of 8 to 11 amino acids. Summary of the overall study and its limitations: Individual patients mostly had different high-frequency TCR beta clonotypes. Identical dominant CDR3B clonotypes recurred across loci within a patient, yet different tumor locations also harbored unique high-frequency clones. Local T-cell repertoire clonality showed a statistically significant but moderate positive correlation with local tumor mutational burden (R 0.3 to 0.35).

Reading the germline V gene gives CDR1 MNHEY and CDR2 SVGEGT. Germline trimming: 5 bases from V, 9 bases from J; junction bases outside gene matches: 16. The CDR3 spans 16 residues, from the cysteine through the phenylalanine. Here the CDR3 DNA is all that survives: 48 bases in frame from base 1. For the TCR template, genomic DNA was extracted from bulk tumor tissue, and 450 to 700 ng of gDNA was amplified for each sample. Multiple biopsies per primary tumor were taken during surgery, spaced as far apart as possible within the tumor mass. Patients in the study cohort, which was described as untreated, were newly diagnosed NSCLC cases going through curative surgery. Donors were 15 newly diagnosed non-small cell lung cancer patients undergoing surgery with curative intent. A couple of independent pathologists reviewed the resected tumor masses. Only high-quality DNA and RNA samples were carried forward to sequencing.

The TCR beta CDR3 region was amplified with a multiplex PCR system, in which a first round of around 11 cycles was run using 32 V-gene forward and 13 J-gene reverse primers. The first PCR round was done with a QIAGEN Multiplex PCR Kit, and the primer sequences were filed in Chinese patent CN105087789A. Illumina universal primers were attached in a second round of PCR run with the Phusion High-Fidelity PCR Kit. Sequencing of the TCR libraries was done on the Illumina HiSeq X Ten platform in paired-end mode with a 151 bp read length. Concerning the study's data processing: Cutadapt removed reads without multiplex PCR primers, PEAR merged read pairs, and MiXCR with default settings called CDR3 regions. Repertoire diversity was assessed by Shannon entropy, and clonality was calculated as one minus the Shannon entropy divided by the ln of the count of productive unique sequences. Clonotypes present at frequencies of at least 0.5% were defined as dominant or high-frequency T-cell clones. The raw public data were reprocessed by TCRdb itself: fastp quality trimming at Q25, MiXCR clonotype calling, in-frame beta chains only. Rows merge per CDR3 protein into single entries with the most common DNA and genes. For this entry, the V and J calls and clone size follow TCRdb and not the study's own pipeline. The table for this sample lists about 7,200 distinct CDR3 sequences; around 23% of them were counted only once. The top ten clonotypes cover roughly 15% of the sample.

Sequencing used lung tumor tissue. The source of this sequence is a man aged 55 to 70 with non-small cell lung cancer. The receptor chain draws on TRBV6-2 or TRBV6-3 and TRBJ1-5; 7 central nucleotides agree with TRBD1. The bases are TGTGCCAGCAGTGAATTTTGGCACAGGGGTTTTCCGCCCCAGCATTTT. Its protein is CASSEFWHRGFPPQHF.